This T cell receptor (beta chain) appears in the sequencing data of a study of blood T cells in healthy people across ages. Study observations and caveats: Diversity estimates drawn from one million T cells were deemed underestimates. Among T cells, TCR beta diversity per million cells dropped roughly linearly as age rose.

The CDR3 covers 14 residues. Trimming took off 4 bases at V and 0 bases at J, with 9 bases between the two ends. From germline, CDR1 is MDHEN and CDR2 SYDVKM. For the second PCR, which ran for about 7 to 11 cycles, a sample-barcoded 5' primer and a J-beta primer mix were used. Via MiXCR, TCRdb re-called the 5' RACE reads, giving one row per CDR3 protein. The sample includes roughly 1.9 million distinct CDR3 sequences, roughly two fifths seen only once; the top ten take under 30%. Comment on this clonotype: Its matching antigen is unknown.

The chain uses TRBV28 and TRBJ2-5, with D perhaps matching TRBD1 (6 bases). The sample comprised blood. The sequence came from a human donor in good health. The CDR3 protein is CASSYRVYQETQYF. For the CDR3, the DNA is TGTGCCAGCAGTTACAGGGTATACCAAGAGACCCAGTACTTC.